This is a list of T cell receptor beta chains from one sample in a study of tumor-infiltrating lymphocytes in primary liver carcinoma. TCRdb itself ran the multiplex PCR reads through MiXCR, one entry per CDR3 protein. The top ten hold about 70% of the sample, which has roughly 180,000 distinct CDR3 sequences, about 55% seen once. The specimen was peripheral blood. Receptors were obtained from a man in his forties or fifties with primary liver carcinoma and hepatitis B virus infection. Each CDR3 is given with its conserved first and last residue. Fields, in order: clone size, D gene, V gene, J gene, CDR3 protein, CDR3 DNA. The D gene is left open where the match is weak. Clone size is not always given. Where it is, it says once, few, many or a class for expanded clones.

clone size: -; D gene: -; V gene: TRBV11-1; J gene: TRBJ2-7; CDR3 protein: CAGSLESSVSYEQYF; CDR3 DNA: TGTGCAGGCAGCTTAGAATCAAGCGTCTCCTACGAGCAGTACTTC
clone size: many; D gene: TRBD2; V gene: TRBV4-1; J gene: TRBJ2-7; CDR3 protein: CASSQAGGSYEQYF; CDR3 DNA: TGCGCCAGCAGCCAAGCCGGCGGGAGCTACGAGCAGTACTTC
clone size: -; D gene: -; V gene: TRBV2; J gene: TRBJ2-7; CDR3 protein: CASTPSGEQYF; CDR3 DNA: TGTGCCAGCACACCGTCCGGCGAGCAGTACTTC
clone size: -; D gene: TRBD2; V gene: TRBV6-2/TRBV6-3; J gene: TRBJ2-5; CDR3 protein: CASTWTSRQETQYF; CDR3 DNA: TGTGCCAGCACCTGGACTAGCAGACAAGAGACCCAGTACTTC
clone size: -; D gene: TRBD1; V gene: TRBV28; J gene: TRBJ1-1; CDR3 protein: CASRTTGVAEAFF; CDR3 DNA: TGTGCCAGCAGGACTACAGGGGTGGCTGAAGCTTTCTTT
clone size: few; D gene: -; V gene: TRBV7-9; J gene: TRBJ2-4; CDR3 protein: CASSLARDAGNIQYF; CDR3 DNA: TGTGCCAGCAGCTTAGCGCGTGACGCGGGAAACATTCAGTACTTC
clone size: -; D gene: -; V gene: TRBV10-3; J gene: TRBJ1-5; CDR3 protein: CAISEGGGAGSNQPQHF; CDR3 DNA: TGTGCCATCAGTGAGGGTGGGGGAGCGGGTAGCAATCAGCCCCAGCATTTT
clone size: -; D gene: -; V gene: TRBV12-3/TRBV12-4; J gene: TRBJ2-3; CDR3 protein: CASSHSDTQYF; CDR3 DNA: TGTGCCAGCAGCCATTCAGATACGCAGTATTTT
clone size: few; D gene: -; V gene: TRBV28; J gene: TRBJ2-1; CDR3 protein: CASSVREPQFF; CDR3 DNA: TGTGCCAGCAGTGTACGGGAGCCCCAGTTCTTC
clone size: few; D gene: -; V gene: TRBV12-5; J gene: TRBJ2-1; CDR3 protein: CASGLGSGFYNEQFF; CDR3 DNA: TGTGCTAGTGGTTTGGGGAGCGGGTTTTACAATGAGCAGTTCTTC
clone size: -; D gene: -; V gene: TRBV4-1; J gene: TRBJ2-3; CDR3 protein: CASSQSGDTQYF; CDR3 DNA: TGCGCCAGCAGCCAATCAGGGGATACGCAGTATTTT
clone size: -; D gene: -; V gene: TRBV29-1; J gene: TRBJ2-5; CDR3 protein: CSVGQPQEIQYF; CDR3 DNA: TGCAGCGTTGGGCAGCCCCAAGAGATCCAGTACTTC
clone size: few; D gene: TRBD2; V gene: TRBV12-3/TRBV12-4; J gene: TRBJ2-5; CDR3 protein: CASSSLGLAPETQYF; CDR3 DNA: TGTGCCAGCAGTTCCCTGGGACTAGCCCCCGAGACCCAGTACTTC
clone size: many; D gene: TRBD2; V gene: TRBV10-3; J gene: TRBJ2-1; CDR3 protein: CAIRQAGGGNEQFF; CDR3 DNA: TGTGCCATCAGACAAGCGGGAGGAGGCAATGAGCAGTTCTTC
clone size: -; D gene: -; V gene: TRBV11-2; J gene: TRBJ2-7; CDR3 protein: CAGSGGAGSPSYEQYF; CDR3 DNA: TGTGCCGGCAGCGGAGGGGCGGGAAGCCCGTCCTACGAGCAGTACTTC